The text below deals with one T cell receptor (beta chain). Seattle-derived patients entered the study during active infection and were followed longitudinally. CDR3 length: 15 amino acids. These data originate in a study of blood T cell repertoires in COVID-19. In the study overall: Spain, Italy and the United States supplied samples that represented acute and convalescent COVID-19. The cDNA or gDNA used as material had been derived from T cells, B-cell-depleted T cells, or PBMCs.

Original methodology: Amplification from reference gene primers served as the basis for estimated nucleated cell counts. Repertoires were generated with immunoSEQ multiplex PCR, while TCRdb's copy carries only in-frame clones and drops some. For V, J and clone size, that table is used; D and trimming come from the DNA. The profile shows over 200,000 clones, approximately 90% of them singletons. This receptor was obtained from a man aged 55 to 70 with COVID-19, enrolled during active disease. This rearrangement joins TRBV21-1 to TRBJ2-7; the table's D call of TRBD1 was not tested on the DNA. TRBV21-1 is a pseudogene. Material for sequencing was peripheral blood. The CDR3 DNA is TGTGCCAGCAGCAATCCTCGGGACAGGGGCTCCGAGCAGTACTTC. Its protein product is CASSNPRDRGSEQYF.